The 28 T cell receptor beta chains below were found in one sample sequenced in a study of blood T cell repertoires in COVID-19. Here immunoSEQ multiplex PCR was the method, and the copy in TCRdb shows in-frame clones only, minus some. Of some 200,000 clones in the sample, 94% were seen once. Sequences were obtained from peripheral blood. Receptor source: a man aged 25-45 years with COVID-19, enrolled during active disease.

In DNA form, the CDR3 reads TGTGCCAGCAGCCGTAAACAGGGAGCTGAAGCTTTCTTT. This gives the protein CASSRKQGAEAFF. The J gene is TRBJ1-1, the V gene TRBV3-1 (or the pseudogene TRBV3-2), with TRBD1 as a possible D gene (6 bases). Trimming stripped 4 bases from V and 6 bases from J, with 12 bases between. This CDR3 region has 13 residues. The germline V gene encodes CDR1 LGHDT and CDR2 YNNKEL (reference sequence).

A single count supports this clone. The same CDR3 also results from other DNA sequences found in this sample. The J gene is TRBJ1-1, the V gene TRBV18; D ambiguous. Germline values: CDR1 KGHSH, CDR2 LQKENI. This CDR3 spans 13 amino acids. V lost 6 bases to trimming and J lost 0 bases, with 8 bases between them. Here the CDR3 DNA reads TGTGCCAGCTCGCCTGGCTTGAACACTGAAGCTTTCTTT. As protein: CASSPGLNTEAFF.

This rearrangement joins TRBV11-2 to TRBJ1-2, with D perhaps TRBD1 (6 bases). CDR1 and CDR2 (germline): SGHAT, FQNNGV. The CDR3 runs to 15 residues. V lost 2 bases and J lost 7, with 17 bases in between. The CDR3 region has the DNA TGTGCCAGCAGCTTATTTGGCAGGGGAGTAGGTGGCTACACCTTC. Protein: CASSLFGRGVGGYTF.

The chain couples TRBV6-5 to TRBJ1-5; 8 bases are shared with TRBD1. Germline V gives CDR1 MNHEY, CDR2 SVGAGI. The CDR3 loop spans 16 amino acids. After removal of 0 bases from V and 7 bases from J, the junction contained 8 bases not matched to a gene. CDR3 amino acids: CASSYSNQGAGQPQHF. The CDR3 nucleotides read TGTGCCAGCAGTTACTCAAACCAGGGGGCAGGGCAGCCCCAGCATTTT.

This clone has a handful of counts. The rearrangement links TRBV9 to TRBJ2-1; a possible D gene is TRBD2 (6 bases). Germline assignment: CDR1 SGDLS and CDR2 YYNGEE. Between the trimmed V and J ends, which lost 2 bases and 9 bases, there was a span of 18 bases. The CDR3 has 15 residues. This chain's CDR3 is CASSVLASNGGEQFF. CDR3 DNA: TGTGCCAGCAGCGTCTTAGCTAGCAACGGGGGTGAGCAGTTCTTC.

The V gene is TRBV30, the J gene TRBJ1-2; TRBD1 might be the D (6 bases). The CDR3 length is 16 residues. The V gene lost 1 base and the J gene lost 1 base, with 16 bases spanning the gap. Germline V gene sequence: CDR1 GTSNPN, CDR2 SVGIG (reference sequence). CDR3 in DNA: TGTGCCTGGAGTGCACGAAAGGGGGGGAGTAACTATGGCTACACCTTC. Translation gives CAWSARKGGSNYGYTF.

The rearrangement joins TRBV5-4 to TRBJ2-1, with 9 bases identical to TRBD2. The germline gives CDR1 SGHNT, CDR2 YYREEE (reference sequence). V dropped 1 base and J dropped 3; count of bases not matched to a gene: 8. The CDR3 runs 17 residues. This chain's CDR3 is CASSLRSGGTLYNEQFF. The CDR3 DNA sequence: TGTGCCAGCAGCTTGAGGAGCGGGGGGACCCTCTACAATGAGCAGTTCTTC.

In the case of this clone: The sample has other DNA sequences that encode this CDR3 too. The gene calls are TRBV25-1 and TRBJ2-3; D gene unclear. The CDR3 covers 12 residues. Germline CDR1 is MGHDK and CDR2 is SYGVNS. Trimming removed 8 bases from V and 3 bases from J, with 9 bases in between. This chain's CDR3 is CASSRGTDTQYF. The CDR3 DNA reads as TGTGCCAGCTCCCGCGGTACAGATACGCAGTATTTT. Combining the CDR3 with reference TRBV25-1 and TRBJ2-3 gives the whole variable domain EADIYQTPRYLVIGTGKKITLECSQTMGHDKMYWYQQDPGMELHLIHYSYGVNSTEKGDLSSESTVSRIRTEHFPLTLESARPSHTSQYLCASSRGTDTQYFGPGTRLTVL.

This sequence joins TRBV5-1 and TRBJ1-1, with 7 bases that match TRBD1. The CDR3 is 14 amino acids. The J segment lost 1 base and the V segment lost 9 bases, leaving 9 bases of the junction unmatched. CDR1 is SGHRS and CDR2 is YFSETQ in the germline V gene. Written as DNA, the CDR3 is TGCGCCACATCTAGGGGGACAGAGAACACTGAAGCTTTCTTT. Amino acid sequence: CATSRGTENTEAFF.

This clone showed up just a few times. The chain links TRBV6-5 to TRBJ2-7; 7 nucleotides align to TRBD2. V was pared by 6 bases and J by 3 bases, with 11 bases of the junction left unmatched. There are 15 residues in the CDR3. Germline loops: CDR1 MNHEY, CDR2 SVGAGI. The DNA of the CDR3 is TGTGCCAGCAGAAGCGGACTAGATCGTTTCTACGAGCAGTACTTC. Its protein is CASRSGLDRFYEQYF.

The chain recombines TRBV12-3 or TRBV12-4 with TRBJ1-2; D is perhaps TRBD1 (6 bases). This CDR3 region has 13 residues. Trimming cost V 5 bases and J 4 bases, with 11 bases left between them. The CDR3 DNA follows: TGTGCCAGCAGTCAGGGACAAATCTATGGCTACACCTTC. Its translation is CASSQGQIYGYTF.

CDR3 DNA: TGTGCCAGCAGCTTGGTCAGGGCCCTTAGCACAGATACGCAGTATTTT. This encodes CASSLVRALSTDTQYF. The chain carries TRBV5-5 and TRBJ2-3; tentatively, D is TRBD1 (5 bases). The CDR3 covers 16 residues. The V end was cut by 0 bases, the J end by 0 bases, with 11 bases between. Germline CDR1 SGHKS, CDR2 YYEKEE (reference sequence).

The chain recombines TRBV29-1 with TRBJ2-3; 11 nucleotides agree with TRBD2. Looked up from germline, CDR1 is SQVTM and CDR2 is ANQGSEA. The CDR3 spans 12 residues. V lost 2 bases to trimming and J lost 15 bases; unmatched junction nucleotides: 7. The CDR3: CSVERLAGGGYF. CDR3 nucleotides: TGCAGCGTTGAAAGGCTAGCGGGGGGCGGTTATTTT.

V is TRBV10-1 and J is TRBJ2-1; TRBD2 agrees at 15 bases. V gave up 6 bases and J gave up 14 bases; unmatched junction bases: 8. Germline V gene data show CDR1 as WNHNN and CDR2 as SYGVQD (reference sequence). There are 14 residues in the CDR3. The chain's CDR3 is CASSPSGLAGGEFF. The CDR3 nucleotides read TGCGCCAGCAGCCCCAGCGGACTAGCGGGGGGGGAGTTCTTC.

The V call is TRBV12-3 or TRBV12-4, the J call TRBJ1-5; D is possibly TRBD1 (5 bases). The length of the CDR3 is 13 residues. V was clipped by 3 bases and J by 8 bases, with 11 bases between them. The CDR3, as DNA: TGTGCCAGCAGTTTGGTCAGGGTCGAGCCCCAGCATTTT. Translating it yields CASSLVRVEPQHF.

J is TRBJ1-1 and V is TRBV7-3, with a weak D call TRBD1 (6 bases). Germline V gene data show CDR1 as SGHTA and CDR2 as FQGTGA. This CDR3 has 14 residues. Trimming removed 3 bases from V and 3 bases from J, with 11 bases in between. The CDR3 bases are TGTGCCAGCAGCTTTGGGGGCCGGCACACTGAAGCTTTCTTT. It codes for CASSFGGRHTEAFF.

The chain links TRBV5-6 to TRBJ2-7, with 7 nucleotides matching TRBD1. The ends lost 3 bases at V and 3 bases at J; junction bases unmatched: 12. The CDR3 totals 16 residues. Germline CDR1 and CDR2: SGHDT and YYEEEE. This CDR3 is CASSSTGKVFDYEQYF. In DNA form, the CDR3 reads TGTGCCAGCAGCTCGACAGGGAAAGTCTTTGACTACGAGCAGTACTTC.

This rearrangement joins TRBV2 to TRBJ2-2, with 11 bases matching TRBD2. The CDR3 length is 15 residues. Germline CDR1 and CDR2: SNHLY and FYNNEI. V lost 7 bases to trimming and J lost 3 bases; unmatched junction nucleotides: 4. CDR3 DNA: TGTGCCAGCACCCTAGCGGGGGGCTACACCGGGGAGCTGTTTTTT. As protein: CASTLAGGYTGELFF. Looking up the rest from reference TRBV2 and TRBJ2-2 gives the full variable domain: EPEVTQTPSHQVTQMGQEVILRCVPISNHLYFYWYRQILGQKVEFLVSFYNNEISEKSEIFDDQFSVERPDGSNFTLKIRSTKLEDSAMYFCASTLAGGYTGELFFGEGSRLTVL.

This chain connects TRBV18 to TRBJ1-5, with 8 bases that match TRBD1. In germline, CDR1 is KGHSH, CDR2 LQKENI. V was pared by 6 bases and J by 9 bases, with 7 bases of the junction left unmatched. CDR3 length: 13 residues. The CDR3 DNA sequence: TGTGCCAGCTCCGACAGGGGCCGGGGGCCCCAGCATTTT. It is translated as CASSDRGRGPQHF.

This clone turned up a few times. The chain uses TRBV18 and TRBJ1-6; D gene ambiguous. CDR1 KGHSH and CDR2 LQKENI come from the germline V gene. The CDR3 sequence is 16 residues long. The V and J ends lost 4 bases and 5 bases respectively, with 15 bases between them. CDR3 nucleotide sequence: TGTGCCAGCTCACGGAGGGCAGGCGTCGATAATTCACCCCTCCACTTT. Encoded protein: CASSRRAGVDNSPLHF.

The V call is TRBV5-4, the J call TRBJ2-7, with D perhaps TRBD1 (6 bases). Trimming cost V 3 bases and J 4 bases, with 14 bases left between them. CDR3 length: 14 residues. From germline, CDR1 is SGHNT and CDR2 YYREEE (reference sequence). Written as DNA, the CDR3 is TGTGCCAGCAGCTCAGGCAGACAGGTATACGAGCAGTACTTC. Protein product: CASSSGRQVYEQYF.

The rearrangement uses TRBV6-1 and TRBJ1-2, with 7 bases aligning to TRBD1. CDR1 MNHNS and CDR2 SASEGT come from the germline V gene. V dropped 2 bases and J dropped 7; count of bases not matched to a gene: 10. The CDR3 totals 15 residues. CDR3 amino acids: CASSEPHRGWGGYTF. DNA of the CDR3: TGTGCCAGCAGTGAACCACACAGGGGCTGGGGTGGCTACACCTTC.

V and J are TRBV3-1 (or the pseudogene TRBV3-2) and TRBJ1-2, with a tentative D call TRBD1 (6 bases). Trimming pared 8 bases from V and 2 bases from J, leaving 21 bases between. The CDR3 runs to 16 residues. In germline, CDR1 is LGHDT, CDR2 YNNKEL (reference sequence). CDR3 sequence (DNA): TGTGCCAGCGGGGAATCGGACAGCCGCTTAAACTATGGCTACACCTTC. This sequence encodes CASGESDSRLNYGYTF.

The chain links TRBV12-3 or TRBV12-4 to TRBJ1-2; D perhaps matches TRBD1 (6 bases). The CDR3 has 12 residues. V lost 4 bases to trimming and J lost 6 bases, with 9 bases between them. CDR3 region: CASSSDSDGYTF. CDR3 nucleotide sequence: TGTGCCAGCAGTTCGGACAGCGATGGCTACACCTTC.

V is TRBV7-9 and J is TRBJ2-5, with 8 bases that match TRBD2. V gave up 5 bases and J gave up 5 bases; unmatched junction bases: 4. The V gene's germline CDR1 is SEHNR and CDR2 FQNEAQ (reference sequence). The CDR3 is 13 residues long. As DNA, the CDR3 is TGTGCCAGCAGCCGCGGGGGGCTCGAGACCCAGTACTTC. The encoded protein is CASSRGGLETQYF.

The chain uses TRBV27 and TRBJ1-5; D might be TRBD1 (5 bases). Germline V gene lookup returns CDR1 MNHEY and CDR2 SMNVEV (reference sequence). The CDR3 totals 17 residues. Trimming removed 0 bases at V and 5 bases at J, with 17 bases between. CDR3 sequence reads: CASSLSPGQAGDQPQHF. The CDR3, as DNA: TGTGCCAGCAGTTTATCCCCGGGGCAGGCGGGGGATCAGCCCCAGCATTTT.

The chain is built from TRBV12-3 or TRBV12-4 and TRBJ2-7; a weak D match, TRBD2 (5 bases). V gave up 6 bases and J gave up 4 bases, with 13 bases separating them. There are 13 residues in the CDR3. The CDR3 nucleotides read TGTGCCAGCAGGTCGTCACCGGGGTACGAGCAGTACTTC. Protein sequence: CASRSSPGYEQYF.

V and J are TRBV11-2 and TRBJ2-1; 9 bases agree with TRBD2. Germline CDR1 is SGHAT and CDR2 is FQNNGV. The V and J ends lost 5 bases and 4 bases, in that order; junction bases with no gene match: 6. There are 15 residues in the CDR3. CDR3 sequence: CASSRLAGAYNEQFF. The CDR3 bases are TGTGCCAGCAGCCGTTTAGCGGGGGCATACAATGAGCAGTTCTTC.